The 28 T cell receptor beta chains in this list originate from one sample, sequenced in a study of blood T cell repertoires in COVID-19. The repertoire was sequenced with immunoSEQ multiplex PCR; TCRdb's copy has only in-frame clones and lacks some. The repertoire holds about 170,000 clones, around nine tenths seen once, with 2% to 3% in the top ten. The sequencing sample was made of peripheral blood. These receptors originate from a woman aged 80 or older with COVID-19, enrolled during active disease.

The CDR3 protein is CASRPGTGYNEQFF. CDR3 DNA sequence: TGTGCCAGCAGACCCGGGACAGGGTACAATGAGCAGTTCTTC. The chain joins TRBV28 to TRBJ2-1, with 9 bases identical to TRBD1. The CDR3 contains 14 residues. With 6 bases clipped from V and 4 bases from J, the junction kept 4 bases outside the gene matches. Per the germline V gene, CDR1 is MDHEN and CDR2 is SYDVKM.

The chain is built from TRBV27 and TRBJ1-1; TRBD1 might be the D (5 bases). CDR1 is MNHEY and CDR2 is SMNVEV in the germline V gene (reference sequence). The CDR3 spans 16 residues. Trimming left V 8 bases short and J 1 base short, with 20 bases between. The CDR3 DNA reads TGTGCCAGCGGCGATGGGTGGTGGGGCTCGAACACTGAAGCTTTCTTT. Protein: CASGDGWWGSNTEAFF.

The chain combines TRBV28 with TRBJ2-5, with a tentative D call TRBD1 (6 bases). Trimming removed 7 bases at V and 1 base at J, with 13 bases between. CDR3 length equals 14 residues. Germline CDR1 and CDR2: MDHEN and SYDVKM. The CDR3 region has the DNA TGTGCCAGCATTGGGACACCACCCCAAGAGACCCAGTACTTC. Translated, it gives CASIGTPPQETQYF.

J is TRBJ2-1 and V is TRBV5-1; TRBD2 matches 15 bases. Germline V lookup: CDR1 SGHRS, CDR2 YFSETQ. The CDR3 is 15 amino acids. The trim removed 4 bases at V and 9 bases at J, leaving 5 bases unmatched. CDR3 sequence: CASSPPGLAGGEQFF. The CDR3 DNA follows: TGCGCCAGCAGCCCTCCGGGACTAGCGGGAGGTGAGCAGTTCTTC.

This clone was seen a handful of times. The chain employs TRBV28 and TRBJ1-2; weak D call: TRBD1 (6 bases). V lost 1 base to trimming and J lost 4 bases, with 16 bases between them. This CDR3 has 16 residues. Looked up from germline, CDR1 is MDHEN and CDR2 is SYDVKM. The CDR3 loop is CASSLSIGGDTYGYTF. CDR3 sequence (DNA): TGTGCCAGCAGTTTATCTATAGGGGGTGATACCTATGGCTACACCTTC.

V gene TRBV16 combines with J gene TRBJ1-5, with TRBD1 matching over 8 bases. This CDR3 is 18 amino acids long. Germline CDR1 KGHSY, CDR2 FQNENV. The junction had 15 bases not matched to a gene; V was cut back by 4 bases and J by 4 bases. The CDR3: CASSPYGGSGGENQPQHF. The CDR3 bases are TGTGCCAGCAGCCCGTATGGGGGTTCAGGGGGCGAAAATCAGCCCCAGCATTTT.

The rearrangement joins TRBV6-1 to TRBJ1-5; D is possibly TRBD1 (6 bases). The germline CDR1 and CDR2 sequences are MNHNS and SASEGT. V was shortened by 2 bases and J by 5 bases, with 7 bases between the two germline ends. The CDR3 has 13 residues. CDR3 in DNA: TGTGCCAGCAGTGAACACAGGGATCAGCCCCAGCATTTT. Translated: CASSEHRDQPQHF.

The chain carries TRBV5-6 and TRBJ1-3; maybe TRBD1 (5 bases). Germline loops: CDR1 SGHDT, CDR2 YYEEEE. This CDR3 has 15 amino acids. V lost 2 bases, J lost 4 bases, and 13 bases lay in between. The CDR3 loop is CASSFVGVSGNTIYF. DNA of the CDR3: TGTGCCAGCAGCTTCGTAGGGGTTTCGGGAAACACCATATATTTT.

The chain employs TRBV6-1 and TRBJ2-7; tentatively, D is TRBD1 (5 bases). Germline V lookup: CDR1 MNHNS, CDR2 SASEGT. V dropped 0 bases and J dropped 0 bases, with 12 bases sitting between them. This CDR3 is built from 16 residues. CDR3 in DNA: TGTGCCAGCAGTGAAGCCCTGACAGTGAACTCCTACGAGCAGTACTTC. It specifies CASSEALTVNSYEQYF.

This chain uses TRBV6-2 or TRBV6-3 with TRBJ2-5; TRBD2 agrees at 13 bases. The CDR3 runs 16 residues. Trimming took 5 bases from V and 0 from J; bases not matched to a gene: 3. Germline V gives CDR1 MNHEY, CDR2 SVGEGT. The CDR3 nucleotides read TGTGCCAGCAGTCGACTAGCGGGAGGCCACCAAGAGACCCAGTACTTC. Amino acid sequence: CASSRLAGGHQETQYF.

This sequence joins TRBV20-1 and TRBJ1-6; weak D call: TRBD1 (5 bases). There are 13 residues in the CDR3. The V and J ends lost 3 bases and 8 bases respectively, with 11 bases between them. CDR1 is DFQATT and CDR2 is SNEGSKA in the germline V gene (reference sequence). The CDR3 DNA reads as TGCAGTGCTAGTCGTCAGGGATATTCACCCCTCCACTTT. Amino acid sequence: CSASRQGYSPLHF.

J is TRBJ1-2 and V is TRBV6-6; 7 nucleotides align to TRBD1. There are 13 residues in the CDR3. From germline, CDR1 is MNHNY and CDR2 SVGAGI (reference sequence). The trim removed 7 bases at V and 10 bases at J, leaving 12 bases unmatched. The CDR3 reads CASIPRDRVSYTF. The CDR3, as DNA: TGTGCCAGCATTCCCCGGGACAGAGTATCCTACACCTTC.

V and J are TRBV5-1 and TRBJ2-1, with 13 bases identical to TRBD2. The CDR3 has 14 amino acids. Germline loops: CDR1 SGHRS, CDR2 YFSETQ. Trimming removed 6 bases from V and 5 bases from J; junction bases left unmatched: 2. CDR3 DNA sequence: TGCGCCAGCACTGGGACTAGCGGGAACAATGAGCAGTTCTTC. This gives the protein CASTGTSGNNEQFF. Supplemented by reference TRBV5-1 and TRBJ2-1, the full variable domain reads KAGVTQTPRYLIKTRGQQVTLSCSPISGHRSVSWYQQTPGQGLQFLFEYFSETQRNKGNFPGRFSGRQFSNSRSEMNVSTLELGDSALYLCASTGTSGNNEQFFGPGTRLTVL.

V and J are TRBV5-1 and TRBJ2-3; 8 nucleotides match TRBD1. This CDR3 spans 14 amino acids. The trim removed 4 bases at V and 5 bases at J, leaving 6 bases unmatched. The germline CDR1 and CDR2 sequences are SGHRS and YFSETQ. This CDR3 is CASSTGQGGDTQYF. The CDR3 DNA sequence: TGCGCCAGCAGCACCGGACAGGGCGGAGATACGCAGTATTTT.

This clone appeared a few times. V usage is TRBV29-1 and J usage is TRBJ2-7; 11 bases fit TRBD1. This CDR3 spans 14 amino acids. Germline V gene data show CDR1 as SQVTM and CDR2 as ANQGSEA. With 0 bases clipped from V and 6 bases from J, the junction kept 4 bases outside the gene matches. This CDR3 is CSVEEGGQGAEQYF. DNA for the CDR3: TGCAGCGTTGAAGAAGGTGGACAGGGGGCCGAGCAGTACTTC.

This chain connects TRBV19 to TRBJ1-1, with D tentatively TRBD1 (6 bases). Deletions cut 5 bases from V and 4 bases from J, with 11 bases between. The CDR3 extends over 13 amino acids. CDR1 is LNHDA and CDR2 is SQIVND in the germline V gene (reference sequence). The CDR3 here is CASSEQGGTEAFF. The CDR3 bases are TGTGCCAGTAGTGAACAGGGTGGCACTGAAGCTTTCTTT.

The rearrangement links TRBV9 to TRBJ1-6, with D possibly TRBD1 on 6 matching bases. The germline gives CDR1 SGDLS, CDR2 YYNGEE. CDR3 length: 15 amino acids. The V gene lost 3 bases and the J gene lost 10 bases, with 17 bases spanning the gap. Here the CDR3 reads CASSATGTIQSPLHF. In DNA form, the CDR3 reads TGTGCCAGCAGCGCCACCGGGACAATACAGTCACCCCTCCACTTT.

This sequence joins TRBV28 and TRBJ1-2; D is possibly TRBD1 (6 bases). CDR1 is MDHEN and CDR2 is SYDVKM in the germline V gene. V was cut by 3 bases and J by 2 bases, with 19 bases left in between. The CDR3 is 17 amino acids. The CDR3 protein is CASSLVGGQGKNYGYTF. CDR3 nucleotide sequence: TGTGCCAGCAGTTTGGTGGGCGGGCAGGGGAAAAACTATGGCTACACCTTC.

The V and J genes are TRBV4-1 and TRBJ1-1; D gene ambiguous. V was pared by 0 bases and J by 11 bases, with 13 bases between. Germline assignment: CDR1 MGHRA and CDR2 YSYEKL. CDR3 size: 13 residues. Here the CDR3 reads CASSQDGIARAFF. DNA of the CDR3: TGCGCCAGCAGCCAAGATGGTATAGCGAGGGCTTTCTTT.

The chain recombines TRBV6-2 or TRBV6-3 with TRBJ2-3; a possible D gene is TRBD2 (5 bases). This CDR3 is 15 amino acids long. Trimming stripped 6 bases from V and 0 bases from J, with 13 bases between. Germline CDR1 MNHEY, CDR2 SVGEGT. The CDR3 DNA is TGTGCCAGCAGCAAACAGCGGACTAGCACAGATACGCAGTATTTT. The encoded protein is CASSKQRTSTDTQYF.

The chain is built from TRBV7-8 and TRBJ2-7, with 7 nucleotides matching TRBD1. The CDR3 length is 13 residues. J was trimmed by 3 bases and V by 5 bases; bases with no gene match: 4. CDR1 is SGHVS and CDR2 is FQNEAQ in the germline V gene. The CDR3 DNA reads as TGTGCCAGCAGCCGGGACAGAGACTACGAGCAGTACTTC. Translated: CASSRDRDYEQYF.

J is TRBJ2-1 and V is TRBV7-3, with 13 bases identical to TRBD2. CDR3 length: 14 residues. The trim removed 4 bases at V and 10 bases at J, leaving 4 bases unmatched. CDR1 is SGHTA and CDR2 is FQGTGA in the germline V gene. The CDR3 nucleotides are TGTGCCAGCAGCTCGGGACTAGCGGGAAAGGAGCAGTTCTTC. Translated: CASSSGLAGKEQFF.

In DNA, the CDR3 is TGTGCCAGCAGCGTAGCTCCGGGACAGGGACTATCTGGAAACACCATATATTTT. Translation gives CASSVAPGQGLSGNTIYF. The chain joins TRBV9 to TRBJ1-3, with 9 bases matching TRBD1. Losses at the gene ends were 0 bases for V and 1 base for J; bases not matched to a gene: 8. The CDR3 is 18 amino acids. Germline loops: CDR1 SGDLS, CDR2 YYNGEE.

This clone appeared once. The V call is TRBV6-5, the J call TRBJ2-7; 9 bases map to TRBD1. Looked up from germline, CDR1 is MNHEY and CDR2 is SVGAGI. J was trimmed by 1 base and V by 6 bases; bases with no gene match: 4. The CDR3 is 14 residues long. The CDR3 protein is CASRPGTGSYEQYF. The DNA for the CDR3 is TGTGCCAGCAGGCCCGGGACAGGGTCCTACGAGCAGTACTTC.

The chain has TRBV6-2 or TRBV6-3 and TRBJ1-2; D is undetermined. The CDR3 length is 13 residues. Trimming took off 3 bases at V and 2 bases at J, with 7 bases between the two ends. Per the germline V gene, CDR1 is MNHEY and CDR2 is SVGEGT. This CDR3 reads CASSYMRNYGYTF. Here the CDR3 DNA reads TGTGCCAGCAGTTATATGAGAAACTATGGCTACACCTTC.

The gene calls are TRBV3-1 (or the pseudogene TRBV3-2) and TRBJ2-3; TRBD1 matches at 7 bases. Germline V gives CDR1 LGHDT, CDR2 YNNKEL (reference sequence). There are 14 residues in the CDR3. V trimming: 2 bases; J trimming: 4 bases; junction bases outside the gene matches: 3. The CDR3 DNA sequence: TGTGCCAGCAGCCAATTCCAGGGGGCAGATACGCAGTATTTT. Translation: CASSQFQGADTQYF.

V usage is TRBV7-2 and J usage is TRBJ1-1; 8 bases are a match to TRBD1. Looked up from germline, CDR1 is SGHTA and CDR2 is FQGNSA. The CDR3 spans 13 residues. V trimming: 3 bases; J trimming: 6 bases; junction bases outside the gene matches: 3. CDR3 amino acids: CASSLDRAAEAFF. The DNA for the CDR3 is TGTGCCAGCAGCTTGGACAGGGCGGCTGAAGCTTTCTTT.

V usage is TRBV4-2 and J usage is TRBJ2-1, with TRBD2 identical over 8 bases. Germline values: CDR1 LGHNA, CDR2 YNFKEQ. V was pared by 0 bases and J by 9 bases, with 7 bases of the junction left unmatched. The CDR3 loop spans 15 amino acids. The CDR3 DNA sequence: TGTGCCAGCAGCCAAGAGGGTGCGGGAGGTTTTGAGCAGTTCTTC. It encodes CASSQEGAGGFEQFF.